This TCR beta chain comes out of a study of blood T cell repertoires in COVID-19. In the study overall: Both acute and convalescent COVID-19 samples were obtained from the United States, Italy and Spain.

Recruitment covered about two dozen US areas and drew participants whose ages spanned roughly 18 to 100 years. Participant-reported clinical history was the basis for cohort assignment. Two consecutive negative NP/OP PCR tests, clearance, or resolved symptoms defined Cohort 3 recovery. TCRdb keeps only in-frame clones here, not all; method: immunoSEQ multiplex PCR. The sample lists about 310,000 clones, 75% to 90% occurring once. The sequence was obtained from a man aged 55 to 69 who had recovered from COVID-19. The source material was PBMCs or T cells enriched from blood (not recorded which).

The CDR3 region is CASSSNPSVYGNNEQFF. For the CDR3, the DNA is TGTGCCAGCAGTTCTAACCCTAGCGTATATGGGAACAATGAGCAGTTCTTC. V usage is TRBV27 and J usage is TRBJ2-1; D may be TRBD2 (6 bases). CDR1 is MNHEY, CDR2 SMNVEV, per germline (reference sequence). V shed 4 bases and J shed 5 bases, with 21 bases lying between them. This CDR3 comprises 17 residues.